A selection of T cell receptor beta chains follows, all from one sample in a study of identical twins. TCRdb analysed the 5' RACE reads with MiXCR anew, one entry per CDR3 protein. Among around 1.7 million distinct CDR3 sequences listed, about 32% were seen once. The sample taken for sequencing was cord blood. These receptors were taken from a newborn girl in good health. The CDR3 runs from the conserved cysteine through the conserved F or W. The D gene is left open where the match is weak. Expanded clones get a size class; other rows say once, few or many, or leave the size out.

clone size	J gene	V gene	D gene	CDR3 DNA	CDR3 protein
.	TRBJ2-5	TRBV5-6	.	TGTGCCAGCAGCGGAATCGGACTGCCTTGGGAGCAGTACTTC	CASSGIGLPWEQYF
few	TRBJ1-5	TRBV21-1	.	TGTGCCAGCAGCAAAGCGTCACAGGGCCCTAATCAGCCCCAGCATTTT	CASSKASQGPNQPQHF
.	TRBJ2-3	TRBV7-2	.	TGTGCCAGCAGCCGCGGACGTCCAGATACGCAGTATTTT	CASSRGRPDTQYF
many	TRBJ2-3	TRBV28	.	TGTGCCAGCAGTTTCCCCCGGCCAGATACGCAGTATTTT	CASSFPRPDTQYF
.	TRBJ1-3	TRBV28	.	TGTGCCAGCAGTTCTGTGCTCAGGACAGCTGGAAACACCATATATTTT	CASSSVLRTAGNTIYF
.	TRBJ1-4	TRBV6-6	.	TGTGCCAGCAGAGGGCCCATGTGGACGGGATTTAATGAAAAACTGTTTTTT	CASRGPMWTGFNEKLFF
.	TRBJ1-6	TRBV15	.	TGTGCCACCAGCAGAGATATCCCCTACAATTCACCCCTCCACTTT	CATSRDIPYNSPLHF
.	TRBJ1-1	TRBV14	TRBD1	TGTGCCAGCAGCCTGGGACAGGGGGGATGCACTGAAGCTTTCTTT	CASSLGQGGCTEAFF
many	TRBJ1-2	TRBV29-1	.	TGCAGCGTTGAAGATATGGCAGATTATGGCTACACCTTC	CSVEDMADYGYTF
few	TRBJ2-7	TRBV3-1	TRBD2	TGTGCCAGCAGCCGCTTATGGCTAGCGGGAGGTTACGAGCAGTACTTC	CASSRLWLAGGYEQYF
few	TRBJ1-6	TRBV4-2	.	TGTGCCAGCAGCCAACGCGGTCACAGGAGCTCCTATAATTCACCCCTCCACTTT	CASSQRGHRSSYNSPLHF
many	TRBJ2-7	TRBV12-3/TRBV12-4	TRBD1	TGTGCCAGCAGTTTCGGCAGGGGGCCCTACGAGCAGTACTTC	CASSFGRGPYEQYF
few	TRBJ2-2	TRBV20-1	TRBD2	TGCAGTGCCCTAGCGGGGGGGCCATACACCGGGGAGCTGTTTTTT	CSALAGGPYTGELFF
once	TRBJ1-3	TRBV9	.	TGTGCCAGCAGCGTAGACAGCACAGGGAGCTCTGGAAACACCATATATTTT	CASSVDSTGSSGNTIYF
few	TRBJ2-3	TRBV24-1	.	TGTGCCACCAGTGATCGGACGAGCACAGATACGCAGTATTTT	CATSDRTSTDTQYF
few	TRBJ2-4	TRBV20-1	.	TGCAGTGCTAGAGATAAAGGCGGGACTGAAAACATTCAGTACTTC	CSARDKGGTENIQYF
.	TRBJ2-3	TRBV21-1	.	TGTGCCAGCAGCAAATGGGAAACCGGGACTAGAAGGACAGATACGCAGTATTTT	CASSKWETGTRRTDTQYF